This entry lists 27 T cell receptor beta chains sequenced from one sample in a study of cytomegalovirus exposure and HLA in healthy donors. The PCR made use of 60 Vbeta and 13 Jbeta primers. Using immunoSEQ multiplex PCR, the repertoire was profiled, and TCRdb retains in-frame clones only, with some absent. This table holds roughly 100,000 clones, more than 60% found once. The source material was PBMCs. Receptors were obtained from a male donor in good health and CMV-seronegative.

Comments on this clone: Its ends do not fully match the called genes, so a read error is possible. The gene calls are TRBV7-7 and TRBJ2-5; no clear D gene. Germline values: CDR1 SSHAT, CDR2 FNYEAQ (reference sequence). The CDR3 sequence is 13 residues long. The CDR3 region has the DNA TGTGCTAGCAGCCCGAGGCTCGTAGAGACCCAGTACTTC. This codes for CASSPRLVETQYF.

This clone was seen only a few times. V usage is TRBV5-4 and J usage is TRBJ2-7; D unclear. The CDR3 sequence is 11 residues long. CDR1 SGHNT and CDR2 YYREEE come from the germline V gene (reference sequence). With 5 bases removed from V and 8 bases from J, the gap between germline ends came to 11 bases. CDR3: CASSWATKQYF. DNA of the CDR3: TGTGCCAGCAGTTGGGCTACGAAGCAGTACTTC.

This CDR3 is CASSLDRGFRGYTF. In DNA form, the CDR3 reads TGTGCCAGTAGTCTTGACAGGGGGTTTCGTGGCTACACCTTC. The rearrangement uses TRBV19 and TRBJ1-2; 9 bases match TRBD1. The germline V gene encodes CDR1 LNHDA and CDR2 SQIVND (reference sequence). Germline trimming cut 5 bases from V and 7 bases from J; bases unmatched to any gene: 8. The CDR3 covers 14 residues.

There are a few counts of this clone. The genes are TRBV6-6 and TRBJ1-5; D not certain. Germline lookup yields CDR1 MNHNY and CDR2 SVGAGI (reference sequence). The CDR3 sequence is 14 residues long. Trimming took 10 bases from V and 1 from J, leaving 14 bases between them. CDR3 residues: CATHPSGSNQPQHF. In nucleotides, the CDR3 is TGTGCCACCCACCCGTCCGGGAGCAATCAGCCCCAGCATTTT.

V is TRBV5-1 and J is TRBJ2-5, with 9 bases matching TRBD2. The end of the DNA fits TRBJ2-7 better, so the J call may be wrong. Germline V CDR1 and CDR2: SGHRS, YFSETQ. This CDR3 is built from 17 residues. CDR3 coding DNA: TGCGCCAGCAGCTTGGAGCTAGCGGGGCATCCCTCCTACGAGCAGTACTTC. This gives the protein CASSLELAGHPSYEQYF.

The V and J genes are TRBV4-3 and TRBJ2-3; D is unclear. The CDR3 consists of 14 residues. The germline CDR1 and CDR2 sequences are LGHNA and YSLEER. The V gene lost 5 bases and the J gene lost 2 bases, with 11 bases spanning the gap. Written as DNA, the CDR3 is TGCGCCAGCAGCTTGGAGAGGTTCACAGATACGCAGTATTTT. It specifies CASSLERFTDTQYF.

In its sample, this clone was seen once. The rearrangement uses TRBV19 and TRBJ2-1; D might be TRBD2 (5 bases). The germline V and J ends were trimmed by 5 bases and 6 bases, with 8 bases remaining between them. The CDR3 sequence is 12 residues long. CDR1 and CDR2 (germline): LNHDA, SQIVND (reference sequence). CDR3 DNA: TGTGCCAGTAGTCGGGATTTCAATGAGCAGTTCTTC. Translation gives CASSRDFNEQFF.

This clone was seen once. This sequence joins TRBV7-3 and TRBJ2-5; D perhaps matches TRBD1 (5 bases). CDR1 and CDR2 (germline): SGHTA, FQGTGA. CDR3 length: 13 residues. Trimming pared 3 bases from V and 2 bases from J, leaving 7 bases between. The CDR3 protein is CASSFDRQETQYF. The CDR3 bases are TGTGCCAGCAGCTTTGACAGACAAGAGACCCAGTACTTC. Using reference TRBV7-3 and TRBJ2-5 for the parts outside the CDR3, the full variable domain is GAGVSQTPSNKVTEKGKYVELRCDPISGHTALYWYRQSLGQGPEFLIYFQGTGAADDSGLPNDRFFAVRPEGSVSTLKIQRTERGDSAVYLCASSFDRQETQYFGPGTRLLVL.

The J gene is TRBJ2-7, the V gene TRBV30; D remains ambiguous. Germline CDR1 GTSNPN, CDR2 SVGIG (reference sequence). The ends were cut back, 0 bases at V and 0 bases at J, with 9 bases in the middle. The CDR3 runs 14 residues. CDR3 protein: CAWSVPGTSYEQYF. Written as DNA, the CDR3 is TGTGCCTGGAGTGTACCAGGTACCTCCTACGAGCAGTACTTC.

The chain couples TRBV6-1 to TRBJ2-5; weak D call: TRBD2 (6 bases). V lost 3 bases and J 5 bases, leaving 16 bases between the germline ends. Germline V gene sequence: CDR1 MNHNS, CDR2 SASEGT. CDR3 length: 15 amino acids. The CDR3 region has the DNA TGTGCCAGCAGTGACCCTCACGGGGGTGGGGAGACCCAGTACTTC. It specifies CASSDPHGGGETQYF.

J is TRBJ1-2 and V is TRBV5-5; no clear D. This CDR3 region has 13 residues. Germline assignment: CDR1 SGHKS and CDR2 YYEKEE (reference sequence). V lost 6 bases to trimming and J lost 6 bases, with 15 bases between them. The CDR3, as DNA: TGTGCCAGCACTCTACCCCAGGCCCATGGCTACACCTTC. This gives the protein CASTLPQAHGYTF.

The chain recombines TRBV6-5 with TRBJ2-5; perhaps TRBD2 as D (6 bases). This CDR3 comprises 15 residues. V lost 2 bases and J lost 3, with 13 bases in between. Germline V gene data show CDR1 as MNHEY and CDR2 as SVGAGI. The CDR3 DNA reads TGTGCCAGCAGTTACGGGGCAGGCGGGGAAGAGACCCAGTACTTC. It encodes CASSYGAGGEETQYF.

The chain recombines TRBV27 with TRBJ2-1; D is possibly TRBD2 (5 bases). Trimming removed 5 bases at V and 6 bases at J, with 8 bases between. This CDR3 contains 12 residues. Germline V lookup: CDR1 MNHEY, CDR2 SMNVEV (reference sequence). This CDR3 is CASSEAGNEQFF. For the CDR3, the DNA is TGTGCCAGCAGTGAGGCGGGCAATGAGCAGTTCTTC.

The rearrangement links TRBV10-3 to TRBJ2-2; 9 bases match TRBD2. Germline CDR1 and CDR2: ENHRY and SYGVKD. This CDR3 contains 16 residues. The trim removed 1 base at V and 3 bases at J, leaving 3 bases unmatched. CDR3 nucleotide sequence: TGTGCCATCAGTGAGTTCATAGCGGGAGACACCGGGGAGCTGTTTTTT. Its translation: CAISEFIAGDTGELFF.

This chain links TRBV5-1 with TRBJ2-5; the match to TRBD2 covers 11 bases. The CDR3 is 14 residues long. CDR1 is SGHRS and CDR2 is YFSETQ in the germline V gene. With V trimmed by 2 bases and J by 5 bases, 2 bases remained unmatched. The CDR3 bases are TGCGCCAGCAGCTTTTTAGCGGGGGGGGAGACCCAGTACTTC. Its protein product is CASSFLAGGETQYF.

This clone was counted only a few times. The CDR3 is CASRPGQHSQPQHF. The CDR3 DNA follows: TGTGCCAGCCGCCCTGGGCAACATTCTCAGCCCCAGCATTTT. The rearrangement joins TRBV6-1 to TRBJ1-5; unclear D gene. CDR3 size: 14 residues. The V end lost 8 bases, the J end lost 6 bases, and 17 bases lay between the germline ends. In germline, CDR1 is MNHNS, CDR2 SASEGT.

This clone was counted only a few times. Because it lacks the conserved phenylalanine or tryptophan at the end, this CDR3 is likely a read error. Because the CDR3's place on the DNA is in doubt, the DNA is left out and the CDR3 is given as listed by TCRdb. The gene calls are TRBV7-9 and TRBJ1-2. Germline CDR1 and CDR2: SEHNR and FQNEAQ (reference sequence). Counting both end residues, the CDR3 totals 9 amino acids. The CDR3 is CASSLMEWS.

This clone was seen only once. The V call is TRBV29-1, the J call TRBJ2-3, with D possibly TRBD2 on 6 matching bases. The CDR3 sequence is 15 residues long. V was trimmed by 0 bases and J by 0 bases, leaving 10 bases between them. CDR1 and CDR2 from the germline V gene are SQVTM and ANQGSEA. In nucleotides, the CDR3 is TGCAGCGTTGAAGATCAGGGAGGAAGCACAGATACGCAGTATTTT. This encodes CSVEDQGGSTDTQYF.

The chain recombines TRBV5-1 with TRBJ2-2, with 13 bases that match TRBD2. V lost 0 bases, J lost 4 bases, and 0 bases stayed unmatched. Germline V gives CDR1 SGHRS, CDR2 YFSETQ. CDR3 length: 16 amino acids. DNA of the CDR3: TGCGCCAGCAGCTTGGGGACTAGCGGGGGCACCGGGGAGCTGTTTTTT. Residues: CASSLGTSGGTGELFF.

This chain joins TRBV5-6 and TRBJ2-3; the D gene is possibly TRBD2 (6 bases). Between the trimmed V and J ends, which lost 1 base and 6 bases, there was a span of 9 bases. CDR1 and CDR2 from the germline V gene are SGHDT and YYEEEE. The CDR3 has 13 residues. The CDR3: CASSLPGVDTQYF. DNA of the CDR3: TGTGCCAGCAGCTTGCCGGGGGTGGATACGCAGTATTTT. Together with reference TRBV5-6 and TRBJ2-3, the CDR3 gives the full variable domain: DAGVTQSPTHLIKTRGQQVTLRCSPKSGHDTVSWYQQALGQGPQFIFQYYEEEERQRGNFPDRFSGHQFPNYSSELNVNALLLGDSALYLCASSLPGVDTQYFGPGTRLTVL.

The J gene is TRBJ2-7, the V gene TRBV7-8; D is undetermined. The V end lost 2 bases, the J end lost 7 bases, and 18 bases lay between the germline ends. The CDR3 runs to 15 residues. Per the germline V gene, CDR1 is SGHVS and CDR2 is FQNEAQ. The CDR3 loop reads CASSLYRRSPGEQYF. The CDR3, as DNA: TGTGCCAGCAGCTTATACCGTCGTTCTCCGGGTGAGCAGTACTTC.

The gene calls are TRBV7-8 and TRBJ2-2, with 8 positions matching TRBD2. V was pared by 5 bases and J by 6 bases, with 5 bases of the junction left unmatched. The germline CDR1 and CDR2 sequences are SGHVS and FQNEAQ. The CDR3 covers 14 residues. Here the CDR3 DNA reads TGTGCCAGCAGCCGGGGGGGAGGTTCCGGGGAGCTGTTTTTT. Translating gives CASSRGGGSGELFF.

V gene TRBV14 combines with J gene TRBJ2-7; 8 nucleotides agree with TRBD1. The CDR3 is 15 amino acids. The V gene's germline CDR1 is SGHDN and CDR2 FVKESK. With 3 bases clipped from V and 3 bases from J, the junction kept 7 bases outside the gene matches. The CDR3 DNA follows: TGTGCCAGCAGCCATCCCGAGACAGGGGTCTACGAGCAGTACTTC. It specifies CASSHPETGVYEQYF.

The sample holds a few counts of this clone. The V call is TRBV18, the J call TRBJ2-7, with D hard to call. CDR1 is KGHSH, CDR2 LQKENI, per germline. The ends were cut back, 3 bases at V and 0 bases at J, with 6 bases in the middle. The CDR3 has 13 residues. In DNA, the CDR3 is TGTGCCAGCTCACCCAAGAGCTCCTACGAGCAGTACTTC. It specifies CASSPKSSYEQYF.

This clone was counted only a few times. J is TRBJ2-7 and V is TRBV2, with 8 bases lining up with TRBD1. V was pared by 3 bases and J by 3 bases, with 7 bases of the junction left unmatched. Germline loops: CDR1 SNHLY, CDR2 FYNNEI. This CDR3 comprises 15 residues. The CDR3 DNA sequence: TGTGCCAGCAGTGAGTCGGGACAGGTTCTCTACGAGCAGTACTTC. It yields the protein CASSESGQVLYEQYF.

This clone is labeled medium-sized. The V call is TRBV2, the J call TRBJ2-3, with TRBD1 matching 10 bases. V shed 6 bases, J shed 6 bases, and the junction held 6 bases outside the gene matches. The germline gives CDR1 SNHLY, CDR2 FYNNEI. The CDR3 length is 14 residues. CDR3 sequence reads: CASRTGGALDTQYF. The CDR3 DNA reads TGTGCCAGCAGGACAGGGGGCGCACTGGATACGCAGTATTTT.

The chain employs TRBV2 and TRBJ1-1; 8 nucleotides align to TRBD1. V shed 5 bases, J shed 8 bases, and the junction held 7 bases outside the gene matches. Germline CDR1 is SNHLY and CDR2 is FYNNEI. The CDR3 has 13 amino acids. CDR3 residues: CASSQGAYSEAFF. The CDR3 DNA follows: TGTGCCAGCAGTCAGGGGGCCTATTCGGAAGCTTTCTTT. Combining the CDR3 with reference TRBV2 and TRBJ1-1 gives the whole variable domain EPEVTQTPSHQVTQMGQEVILRCVPISNHLYFYWYRQILGQKVEFLVSFYNNEISEKSEIFDDQFSVERPDGSNFTLKIRSTKLEDSAMYFCASSQGAYSEAFFGQGTRLTVV.